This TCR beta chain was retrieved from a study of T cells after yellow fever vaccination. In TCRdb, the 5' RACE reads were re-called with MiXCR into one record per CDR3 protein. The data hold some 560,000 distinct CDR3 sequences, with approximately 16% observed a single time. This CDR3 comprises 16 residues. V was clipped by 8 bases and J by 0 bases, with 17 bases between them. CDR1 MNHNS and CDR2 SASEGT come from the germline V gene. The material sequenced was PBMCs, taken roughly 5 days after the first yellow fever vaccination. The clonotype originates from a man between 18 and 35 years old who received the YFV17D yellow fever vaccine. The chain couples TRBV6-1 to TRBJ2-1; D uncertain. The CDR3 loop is CASHGRFFSSYNEQFF. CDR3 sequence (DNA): TGTGCCAGCCATGGACGGTTTTTTAGCTCCTACAATGAGCAGTTCTTC.